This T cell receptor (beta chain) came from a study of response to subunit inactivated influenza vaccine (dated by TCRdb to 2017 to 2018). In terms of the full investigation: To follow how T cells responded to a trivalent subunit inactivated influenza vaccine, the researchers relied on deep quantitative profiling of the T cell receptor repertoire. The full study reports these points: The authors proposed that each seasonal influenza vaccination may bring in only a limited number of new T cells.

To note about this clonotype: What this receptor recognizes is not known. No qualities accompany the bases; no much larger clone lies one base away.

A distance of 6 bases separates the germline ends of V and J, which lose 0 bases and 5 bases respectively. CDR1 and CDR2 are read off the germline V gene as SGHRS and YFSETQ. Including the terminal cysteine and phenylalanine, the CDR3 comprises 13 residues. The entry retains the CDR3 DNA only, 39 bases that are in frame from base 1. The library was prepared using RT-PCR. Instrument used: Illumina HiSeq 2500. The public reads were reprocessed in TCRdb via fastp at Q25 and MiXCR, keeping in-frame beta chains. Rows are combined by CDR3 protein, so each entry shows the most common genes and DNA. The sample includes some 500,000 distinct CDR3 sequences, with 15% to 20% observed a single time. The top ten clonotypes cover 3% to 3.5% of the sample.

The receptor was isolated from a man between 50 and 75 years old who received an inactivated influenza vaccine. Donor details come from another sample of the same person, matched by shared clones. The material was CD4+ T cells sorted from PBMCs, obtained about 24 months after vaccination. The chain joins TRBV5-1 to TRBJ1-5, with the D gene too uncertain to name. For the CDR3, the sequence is CASSLETDQPQHF. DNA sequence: TGCGCCAGCAGCTTGGAAACAGATCAGCCCCAGCATTTT.